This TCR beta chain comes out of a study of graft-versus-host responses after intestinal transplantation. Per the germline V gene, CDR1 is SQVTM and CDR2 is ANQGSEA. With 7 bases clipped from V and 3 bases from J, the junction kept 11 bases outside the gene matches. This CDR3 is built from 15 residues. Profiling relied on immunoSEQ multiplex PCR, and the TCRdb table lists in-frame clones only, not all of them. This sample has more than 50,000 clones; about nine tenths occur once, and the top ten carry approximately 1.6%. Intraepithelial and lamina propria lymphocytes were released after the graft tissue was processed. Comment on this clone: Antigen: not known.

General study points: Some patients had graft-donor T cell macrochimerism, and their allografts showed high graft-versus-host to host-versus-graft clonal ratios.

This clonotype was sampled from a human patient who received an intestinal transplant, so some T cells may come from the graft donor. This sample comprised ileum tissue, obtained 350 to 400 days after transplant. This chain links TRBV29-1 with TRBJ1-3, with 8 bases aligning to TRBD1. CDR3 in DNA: TGCAGCGCTTCTCGGACAGGGTCAAATGGAAACACCATATATTTT. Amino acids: CSASRTGSNGNTIYF.